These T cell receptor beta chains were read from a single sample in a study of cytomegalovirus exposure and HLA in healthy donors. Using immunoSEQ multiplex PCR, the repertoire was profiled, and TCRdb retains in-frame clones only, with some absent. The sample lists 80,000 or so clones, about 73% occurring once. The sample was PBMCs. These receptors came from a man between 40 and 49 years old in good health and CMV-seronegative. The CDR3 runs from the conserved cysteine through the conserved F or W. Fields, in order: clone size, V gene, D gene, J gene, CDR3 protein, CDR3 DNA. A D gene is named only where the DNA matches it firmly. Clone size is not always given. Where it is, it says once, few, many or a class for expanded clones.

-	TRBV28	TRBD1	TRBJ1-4	CASIRTGGGEKLFF	TGTGCCAGCATTCGGACAGGGGGAGGAGAAAAACTGTTTTTT
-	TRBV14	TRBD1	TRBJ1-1	CASRRTGGRTEAFF	TGTGCCAGCAGAAGGACAGGGGGCCGCACTGAAGCTTTCTTT
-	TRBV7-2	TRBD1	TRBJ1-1	CASSRDSTNTEAFF	TGTGCCAGCAGTCGGGACAGCACTAACACTGAAGCTTTCTTT
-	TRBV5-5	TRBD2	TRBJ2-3	CASTLEGSGSPRHTQYF	TGTGCCAGCACCCTGGAGGGTAGCGGGAGTCCCCGCCATACGCAGTATTTT
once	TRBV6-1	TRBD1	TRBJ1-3	CASSTGQGFGNTIYF	TGTGCCAGCAGTACGGGACAGGGTTTTGGAAACACCATATATTTT
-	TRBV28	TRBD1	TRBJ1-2	CASSDRGQDYGYTF	TGTGCCAGCAGTGACAGGGGGCAGGACTATGGCTACACCTTC
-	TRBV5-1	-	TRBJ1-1	CASSFDRLNTEAFF	TGCGCCAGCAGCTTTGACAGGTTGAACACTGAAGCTTTCTTT
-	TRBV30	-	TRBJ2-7	CAWSAPLPGARAYEQYF	TGTGCCTGGAGTGCCCCCTTACCTGGCGCTAGAGCCTACGAGCAGTACTTC
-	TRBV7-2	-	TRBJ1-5	CASSRGGEGNQPQHF	TGTGCCAGCAGCAGGGGGGGAGAGGGCAATCAGCCCCAGCATTTT
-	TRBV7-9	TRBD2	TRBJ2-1	CASSLARGGGRNNEQFF	TGTGCCAGCAGCTTAGCGAGGGGCGGGGGAAGAAACAATGAGCAGTTCTTC